Following are 24 T cell receptor beta chains from one sample sequenced in a study of blood T cell repertoires in COVID-19. Data came from immunoSEQ multiplex PCR; TCRdb stores just in-frame clones and leaves some out. The table includes fewer than 350,000 clones, 70% to 90% detected once. The specimen was PBMCs or T cells enriched from blood (not recorded which). Receptor source: a woman aged 40 to 55 with acute COVID-19.

The CDR3 bases are TGTGCCATCAGTGAGTTGCAGGGCTATGGCTACACCTTC. It is translated as CAISELQGYGYTF. The chain links TRBV10-3 to TRBJ1-2, with D perhaps TRBD1 (5 bases). The CDR3 extends over 13 amino acids. The V and J ends lost 1 base and 4 bases respectively, with 7 bases between them. Germline-derived CDR1 and CDR2 are ENHRY and SYGVKD.

Remarks on this clone: Other DNA sequences within the sample encode an identical CDR3. The chain recombines TRBV28 with TRBJ1-3; 7 nucleotides align to TRBD1. This CDR3 is 13 amino acids long. From germline, CDR1 is MDHEN and CDR2 SYDVKM. J gave up 4 bases and V 8 bases, and 5 bases lay outside the gene matches. CDR3 nucleotide sequence: TGTGCCAGCCGACAGGGCTCCGGAAACACCATATATTTT. Amino acids: CASRQGSGNTIYF.

The chain links TRBV6-5 to TRBJ1-1; weak D call: TRBD1 (5 bases). This CDR3 contains 15 residues. CDR1 MNHEY and CDR2 SVGAGI come from the germline V gene. V was shortened by 6 bases and J by 0 bases, with 14 bases between the two germline ends. CDR3 loop: CASSDRHRLNTEAFF. The CDR3 DNA reads TGTGCCAGCAGCGACAGACACAGATTGAACACTGAAGCTTTCTTT.

V usage is TRBV19 and J usage is TRBJ1-1; 9 bases align to TRBD1. This CDR3 comprises 14 residues. With 7 bases clipped from V and 2 bases from J, the junction kept 5 bases outside the gene matches. From germline, CDR1 is LNHDA and CDR2 SQIVND (reference sequence). The CDR3 coding sequence is TGTGCCAGTACCCCGGGACAGGGAAACACTGAAGCTTTCTTT. Its translation is CASTPGQGNTEAFF.

The chain combines TRBV9 with TRBJ2-3, with 8 bases lining up with TRBD2. The CDR3 has 16 residues. Germline values: CDR1 SGDLS, CDR2 YYNGEE. J gave up 4 bases and V 3 bases, and 10 bases lay outside the gene matches. The CDR3 loop reads CASSGGGLGSPDTQYF. CDR3 nucleotides: TGTGCCAGCAGCGGGGGGGGACTAGGGTCTCCAGATACGCAGTATTTT.

This clone was counted between two and nine times. This sample also contains other DNA sequences that code for the same CDR3. The rearrangement uses TRBV11-2 and TRBJ2-7, with D perhaps matching TRBD1 (5 bases). With 5 bases removed from V and 3 bases from J, the gap between germline ends came to 8 bases. This CDR3 spans 12 amino acids. Germline assignment: CDR1 SGHAT and CDR2 FQNNGV. The CDR3 DNA follows: TGTGCCAGCAGCCTCCAGGGCTACGAGCAGTACTTC. It translates to CASSLQGYEQYF.

The chain carries TRBV4-3 and TRBJ1-3; D uncertain. Germline V gene data show CDR1 as LGHNA and CDR2 as YSLEER. The V end lost 0 bases, the J end lost 7 bases, and 13 bases lay between the germline ends. The CDR3 extends over 15 amino acids. CDR3 DNA: TGCGCCAGCAGCCAAGATCTTGGACTTTGGAACACCATATATTTT. Translating it yields CASSQDLGLWNTIYF.

The V gene is TRBV5-1, the J gene TRBJ2-3; possibly TRBD2 for D (6 bases). Germline values: CDR1 SGHRS, CDR2 YFSETQ. Between the trimmed V and J ends, which lost 0 bases and 3 bases, there was a span of 14 bases. This CDR3 region has 16 residues. CDR3 in DNA: TGCGCCAGCAGCTTGGCCCTCCAGGGAGGAACAGATACGCAGTATTTT. It translates to CASSLALQGGTDTQYF.

CDR3 bases: TGTGCCAGCAGCCAAGTCCACCGAATTGGGGGGGCGAGAGAGCAGTACTTC. This encodes CASSQVHRIGGAREQYF. The chain couples TRBV3-1 (or the pseudogene TRBV3-2) to TRBJ2-7; the D gene is possibly TRBD2 (7 bases). The CDR3 length is 17 residues. The V end lost 1 base, the J end lost 7 bases, and 23 bases lay between the germline ends. Germline loops: CDR1 LGHDT, CDR2 YNNKEL (reference sequence).

The chain links TRBV5-6 to TRBJ2-6; D perhaps matches TRBD2 (6 bases). Germline V gene data show CDR1 as SGHDT and CDR2 as YYEEEE. The CDR3 loop spans 19 amino acids. Between the trimmed V and J ends, which lost 3 bases and 1 base, there was a span of 20 bases. CDR3 nucleotide sequence: TGTGCCAGCAGCTACGCCCGGGCTAGCGTTATTTCTGGGGCCAACGTCCTGACTTTC. Amino acid sequence: CASSYARASVISGANVLTF.

This clone has a single count. Other DNA sequences in the same sample also yield this CDR3. The CDR3 loop is CASSLRYQPQHF. CDR3 nucleotide sequence: TGTGCCAGCAGTTTGAGGTATCAGCCCCAGCATTTT. The V call is TRBV28, the J call TRBJ1-5; unclear D gene. The CDR3 is made up of 12 amino acids. Trimming took off 3 bases at V and 5 bases at J, with 5 bases between the two ends. In germline, CDR1 is MDHEN, CDR2 SYDVKM.

This clone showed up just a few times. V and J are TRBV4-3 and TRBJ2-2; D gene unclear. The CDR3 covers 15 residues. The germline V and J ends were trimmed by 1 base and 5 bases, with 11 bases remaining between them. The germline V gene encodes CDR1 LGHNA and CDR2 YSLEER. This chain's CDR3 is CASSQAPRGTGELFF. For the CDR3, the DNA is TGCGCCAGCAGCCAAGCTCCCCGCGGTACCGGGGAGCTGTTTTTT.

This clone was detected only a few times. The chain couples TRBV6-5 to TRBJ1-1, with TRBD1 as a possible D gene (5 bases). CDR3 length equals 15 residues. V dropped 5 bases and J dropped 1 base, with 14 bases sitting between them. The germline V gene encodes CDR1 MNHEY and CDR2 SVGAGI. The CDR3 region is CASSLRQGQNTEAFF. For the CDR3, the DNA is TGTGCCAGCAGTCTCCGGCAGGGCCAGAACACTGAAGCTTTCTTT.

This sequence joins TRBV30 and TRBJ1-2, with D possibly being TRBD1 (6 bases). Germline loops: CDR1 GTSNPN, CDR2 SVGIG (reference sequence). This CDR3 has 12 residues. Between the trimmed V and J ends, which lost 8 bases and 5 bases, there was a span of 15 bases. The CDR3 is CAPIDRKYGYTF. The CDR3 bases are TGTGCCCCCATAGACAGGAAATATGGCTACACCTTC.

The rearrangement uses TRBV5-1 and TRBJ1-3; TRBD1 agrees at 7 bases. The V segment lost 4 bases and the J segment 0 bases; nucleotides outside the gene matches: 10. The germline CDR1 and CDR2 sequences are SGHRS and YFSETQ. This CDR3 is 17 amino acids long. The CDR3 here is CASSPRDRSLSGNTIYF. The DNA for the CDR3 is TGCGCCAGCAGCCCAAGGGACAGATCTCTCTCTGGAAACACCATATATTTT.

The chain uses TRBV28 and TRBJ2-7, with D tentatively TRBD2 (5 bases). Trimming left V 9 bases short and J 2 bases short, with 14 bases between. Germline V gives CDR1 MDHEN, CDR2 SYDVKM. The CDR3 contains 13 residues. CDR3 nucleotide sequence: TGTGCCAGTCACCCGAGGGCAGCCTACGAGCAGTACTTC. Translation gives CASHPRAAYEQYF.

CDR3 protein: CATTGLGGNQPQHF. CDR3 nucleotides: TGTGCCACCACAGGGCTTGGCGGCAATCAGCCCCAGCATTTT. The chain carries TRBV19 and TRBJ1-5; tentative D call: TRBD1 (6 bases). The CDR3 length is 14 residues. V shed 10 bases and J shed 2 bases, with 15 bases lying between them. The germline V gene encodes CDR1 LNHDA and CDR2 SQIVND (reference sequence).

The chain links TRBV12-5 to TRBJ1-2, with D hard to call. The germline V gene has CDR1 LGHNT and CDR2 FRNRAP. This CDR3 contains 15 residues. The V gene lost 0 bases and the J gene lost 4 bases, with 12 bases spanning the gap. CDR3 residues: CASGLVQFPTYGYTF. The DNA of the CDR3 is TGTGCTAGTGGTTTGGTACAGTTTCCGACCTATGGCTACACCTTC.

The genes are TRBV4-2 and TRBJ1-4; 8 bases line up with TRBD1. The V gene end was trimmed by 0 bases and the J gene end by 0 bases; junction bases not matched to a gene: 21. The CDR3 consists of 23 residues. Germline values: CDR1 LGHNA, CDR2 YNFKEQ. The CDR3 DNA follows: TGTGCCAGCAGCCAAGACGCCTTCTTCTTTCAAGTGGGACAGGATTCAACTAATGAAAAACTGTTTTTT. The encoded protein is CASSQDAFFFQVGQDSTNEKLFF.

This sequence joins TRBV27 and TRBJ1-5, with D possibly matching TRBD1 (6 bases). Germline CDR1 is MNHEY and CDR2 is SMNVEV (reference sequence). CDR3 length equals 13 residues. The V gene lost 6 bases and the J gene lost 4 bases, with 10 bases spanning the gap. CDR3 nucleotide sequence: TGTGCCAGCAGCCTAGACAGGAATCAGCCCCAGCATTTT. Translation: CASSLDRNQPQHF.

This clone was found once. The chain recombines TRBV4-2 with TRBJ2-7; D is undetermined. Trimming shortened V by 0 bases and J by 8 bases, and 8 bases separated the two germline ends. CDR3 length: 12 amino acids. Germline V gene sequence: CDR1 LGHNA, CDR2 YNFKEQ. For the CDR3, the DNA is TGTGCCAGCAGCCAAGACGCGGCTCAGCAGTACTTC. Translation: CASSQDAAQQYF.

The chain combines TRBV7-9 with TRBJ1-2; unclear D gene. CDR3 length: 19 residues. Germline-derived CDR1 and CDR2 are SEHNR and FQNEAQ (reference sequence). Trimming left V 1 base short and J 0 bases short, with 21 bases between. CDR3 in DNA: TGTGCCAGCAGCTTAGGAGGCAGCTACACAATCGGGGCTAACTATGGCTACACCTTC. Its translation: CASSLGGSYTIGANYGYTF.

This chain connects TRBV5-1 to TRBJ2-1, with 7 bases matching TRBD2. J lost 4 bases, V lost 2 bases, and 18 bases had no gene match. The CDR3 covers 19 residues. In germline, CDR1 is SGHRS, CDR2 YFSETQ. CDR3 region: CASSFSSGSLAGVYNEQFF. CDR3 nucleotide sequence: TGCGCCAGCAGCTTCTCGTCAGGGTCACTCGCGGGAGTTTACAATGAGCAGTTCTTC.

This chain links TRBV4-3 with TRBJ2-1; the match to TRBD2 covers 8 bases. This CDR3 comprises 21 residues. Trimming took 4 bases from V and 0 from J; bases not matched to a gene: 20. Germline values: CDR1 LGHNA, CDR2 YSLEER. The CDR3 DNA reads as TGCGCCAGCAGCCGCGGGGCAAAGGGACTAGGCTTCCCCGCCTCCTACAATGAGCAGTTCTTC. Residues: CASSRGAKGLGFPASYNEQFF.